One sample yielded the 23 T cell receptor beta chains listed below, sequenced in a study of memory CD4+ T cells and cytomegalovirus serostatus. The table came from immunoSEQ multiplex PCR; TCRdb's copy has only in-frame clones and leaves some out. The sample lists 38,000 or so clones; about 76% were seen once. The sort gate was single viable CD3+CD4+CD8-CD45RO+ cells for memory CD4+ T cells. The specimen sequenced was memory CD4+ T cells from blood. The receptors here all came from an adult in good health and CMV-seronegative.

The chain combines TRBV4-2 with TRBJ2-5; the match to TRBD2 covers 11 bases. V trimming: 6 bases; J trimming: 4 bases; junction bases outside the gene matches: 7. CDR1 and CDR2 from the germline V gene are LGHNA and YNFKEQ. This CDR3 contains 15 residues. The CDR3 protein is CASRLSGGAGETQYF. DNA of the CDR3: TGTGCCAGCAGACTTAGCGGGGGGGCAGGAGAGACCCAGTACTTC.

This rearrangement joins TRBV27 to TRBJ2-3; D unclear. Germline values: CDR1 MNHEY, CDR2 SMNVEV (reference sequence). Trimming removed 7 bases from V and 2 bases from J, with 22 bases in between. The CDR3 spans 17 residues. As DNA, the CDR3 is TGTGCCAGCACCAACTCTGACCGCGACACATACACAGATACGCAGTATTTT. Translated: CASTNSDRDTYTDTQYF.

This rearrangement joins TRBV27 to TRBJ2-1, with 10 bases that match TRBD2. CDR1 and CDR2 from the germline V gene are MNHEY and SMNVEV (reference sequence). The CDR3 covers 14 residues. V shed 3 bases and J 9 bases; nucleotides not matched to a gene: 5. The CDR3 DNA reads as TGTGCCAGCAGTTTGATACTAGCGGGGACTGAGCAGTTCTTC. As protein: CASSLILAGTEQFF.

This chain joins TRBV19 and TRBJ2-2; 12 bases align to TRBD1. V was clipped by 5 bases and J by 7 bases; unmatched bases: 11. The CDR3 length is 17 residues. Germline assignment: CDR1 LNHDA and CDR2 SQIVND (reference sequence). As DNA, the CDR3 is TGTGCCAGTAGTCCCCGCCGGGACAGGGGGCGCAGCGGGGAGCTGTTTTTT. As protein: CASSPRRDRGRSGELFF.

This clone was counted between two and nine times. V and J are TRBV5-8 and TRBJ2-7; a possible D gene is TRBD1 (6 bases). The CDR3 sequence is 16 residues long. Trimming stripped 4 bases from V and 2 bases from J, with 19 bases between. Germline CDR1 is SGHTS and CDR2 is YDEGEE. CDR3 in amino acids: CASSRIRDKPPYEQYF. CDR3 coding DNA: TGTGCCAGCAGCCGAATTAGGGACAAACCCCCCTACGAGCAGTACTTC.

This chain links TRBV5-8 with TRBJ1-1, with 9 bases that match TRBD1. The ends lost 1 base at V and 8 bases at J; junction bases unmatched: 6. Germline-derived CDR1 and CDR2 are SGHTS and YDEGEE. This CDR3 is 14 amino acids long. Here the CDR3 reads CASSLQTGGREAFF. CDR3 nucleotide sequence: TGTGCCAGCAGCTTGCAAACAGGGGGCAGGGAAGCTTTCTTT.

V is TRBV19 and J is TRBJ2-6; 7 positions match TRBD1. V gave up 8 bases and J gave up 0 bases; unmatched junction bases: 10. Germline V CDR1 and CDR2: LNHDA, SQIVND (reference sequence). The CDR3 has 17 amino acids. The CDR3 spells CASSGTAYVSGANVLTF. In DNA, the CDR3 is TGTGCCAGTTCCGGGACAGCTTATGTCTCTGGGGCCAACGTCCTGACTTTC.

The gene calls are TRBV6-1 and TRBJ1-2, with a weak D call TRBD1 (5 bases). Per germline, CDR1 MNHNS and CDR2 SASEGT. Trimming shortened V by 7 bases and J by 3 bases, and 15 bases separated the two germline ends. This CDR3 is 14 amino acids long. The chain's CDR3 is CASKGHFRDYGYTF. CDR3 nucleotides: TGTGCCAGCAAAGGACACTTCCGGGACTATGGCTACACCTTC.

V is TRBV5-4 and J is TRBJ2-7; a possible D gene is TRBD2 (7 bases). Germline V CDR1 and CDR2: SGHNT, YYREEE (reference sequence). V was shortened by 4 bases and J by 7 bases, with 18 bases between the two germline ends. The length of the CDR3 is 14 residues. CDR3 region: CASSGIAGAGEQYF. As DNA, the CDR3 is TGTGCCAGCAGCGGCATTGCGGGGGCGGGAGAGCAGTACTTC.

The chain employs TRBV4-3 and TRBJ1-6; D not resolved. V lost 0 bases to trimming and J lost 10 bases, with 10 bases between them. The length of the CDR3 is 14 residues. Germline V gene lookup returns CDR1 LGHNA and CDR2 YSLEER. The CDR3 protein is CASSQDAKGSPLHF. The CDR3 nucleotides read TGCGCCAGCAGCCAAGATGCCAAGGGCTCACCCCTCCACTTT.

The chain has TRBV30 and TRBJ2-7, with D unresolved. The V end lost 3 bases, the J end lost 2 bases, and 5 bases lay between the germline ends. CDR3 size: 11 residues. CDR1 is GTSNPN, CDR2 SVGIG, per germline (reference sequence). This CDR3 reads CAWRGTYEQYF. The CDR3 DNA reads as TGTGCCTGGAGAGGCACCTACGAGCAGTACTTC.

Here the CDR3 reads CASSLAPWAARETQYF. Written as DNA, the CDR3 is TGCGCCAGCAGCTTGGCCCCTTGGGCAGCCAGAGAGACCCAGTACTTC. The V gene is TRBV5-1, the J gene TRBJ2-5, with D unresolved. Germline V gene data show CDR1 as SGHRS and CDR2 as YFSETQ. The CDR3 covers 16 residues. V was pared by 0 bases and J by 4 bases, with 16 bases between.

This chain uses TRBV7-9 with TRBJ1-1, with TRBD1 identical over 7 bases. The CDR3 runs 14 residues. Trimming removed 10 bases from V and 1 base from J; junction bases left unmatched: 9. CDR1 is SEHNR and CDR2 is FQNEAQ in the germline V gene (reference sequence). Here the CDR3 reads CATQPGQQNTEAFF. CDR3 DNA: TGTGCCACTCAACCGGGACAGCAGAACACTGAAGCTTTCTTT.

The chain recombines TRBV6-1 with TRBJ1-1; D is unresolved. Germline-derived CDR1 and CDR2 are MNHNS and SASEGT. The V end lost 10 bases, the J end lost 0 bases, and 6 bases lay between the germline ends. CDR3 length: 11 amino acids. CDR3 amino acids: CATTMNTEAFF. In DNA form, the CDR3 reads TGTGCCACGACGATGAACACTGAAGCTTTCTTT.

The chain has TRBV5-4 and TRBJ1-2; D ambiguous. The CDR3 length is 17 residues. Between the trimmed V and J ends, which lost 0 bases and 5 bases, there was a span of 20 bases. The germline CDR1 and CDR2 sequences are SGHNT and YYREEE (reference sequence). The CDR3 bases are TGTGCCAGCAGCTTGGGTGGAGTTTCCTCCAGTCGTTATGGCTACACCTTC. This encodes CASSLGGVSSSRYGYTF.

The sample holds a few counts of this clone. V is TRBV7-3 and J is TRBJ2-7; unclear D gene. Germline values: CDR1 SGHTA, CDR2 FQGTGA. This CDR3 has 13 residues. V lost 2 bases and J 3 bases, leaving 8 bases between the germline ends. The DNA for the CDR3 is TGTGCCAGCAGCTTATTGTCGGGCTACGAGCAGTACTTC. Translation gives CASSLLSGYEQYF.

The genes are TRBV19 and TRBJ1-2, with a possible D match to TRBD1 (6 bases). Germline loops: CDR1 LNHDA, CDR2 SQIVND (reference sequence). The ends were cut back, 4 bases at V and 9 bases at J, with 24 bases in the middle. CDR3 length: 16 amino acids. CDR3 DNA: TGTGCCAGTAGTAGCAAATACAGGGCACTCCCTGGGAGCTACACCTTC. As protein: CASSSKYRALPGSYTF.

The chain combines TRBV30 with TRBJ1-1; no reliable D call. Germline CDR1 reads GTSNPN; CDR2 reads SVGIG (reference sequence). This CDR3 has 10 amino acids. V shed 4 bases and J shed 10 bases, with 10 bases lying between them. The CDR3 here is CAWIAGRAFF. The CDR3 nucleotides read TGTGCCTGGATTGCAGGACGAGCTTTCTTT.

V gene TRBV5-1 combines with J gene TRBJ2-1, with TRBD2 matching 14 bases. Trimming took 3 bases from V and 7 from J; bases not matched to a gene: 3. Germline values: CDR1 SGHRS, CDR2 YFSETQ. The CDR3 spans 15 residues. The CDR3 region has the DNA TGCGCCAGCAGCTGGGGGACTAGCGGGGGAAATGAGCAGTTCTTC. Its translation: CASSWGTSGGNEQFF.

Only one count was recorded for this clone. The CDR3, as DNA: TGTGCCAGCAGTTTATACGGGACAGGGGGCGAGACAGATACGCAGTATTTT. It codes for CASSLYGTGGETDTQYF. The gene calls are TRBV27 and TRBJ2-3; 12 positions match TRBD1. The CDR3 runs 17 residues. V lost 1 base, J lost 3 bases, and 5 bases stayed unmatched. Germline CDR1 and CDR2: MNHEY and SMNVEV (reference sequence).

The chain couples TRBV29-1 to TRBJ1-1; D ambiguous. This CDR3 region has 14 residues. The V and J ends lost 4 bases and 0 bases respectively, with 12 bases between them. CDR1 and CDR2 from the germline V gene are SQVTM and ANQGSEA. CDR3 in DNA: TGCAGCGTTGGTAGGAAGGGTTTGAACACTGAAGCTTTCTTT. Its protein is CSVGRKGLNTEAFF.

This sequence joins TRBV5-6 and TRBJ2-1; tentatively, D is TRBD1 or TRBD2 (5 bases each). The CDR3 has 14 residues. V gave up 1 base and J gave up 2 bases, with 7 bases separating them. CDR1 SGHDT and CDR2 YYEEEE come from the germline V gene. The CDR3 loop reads CASSLPGPYNEQFF. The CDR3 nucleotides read TGTGCCAGCAGCTTGCCGGGACCCTACAATGAGCAGTTCTTC.

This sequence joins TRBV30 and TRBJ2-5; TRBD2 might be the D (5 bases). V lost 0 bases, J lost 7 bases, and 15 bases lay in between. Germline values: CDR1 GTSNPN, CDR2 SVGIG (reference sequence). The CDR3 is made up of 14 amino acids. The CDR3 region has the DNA TGTGCCTGGAGTGTACTCGGGAACTCGGGGACCCAGTACTTC. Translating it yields CAWSVLGNSGTQYF.